This TCR beta chain appears in the sequencing data of a study of T cells in localized non-small cell lung cancer. Looked up from germline, CDR1 is LNHDA and CDR2 is SQIVND (reference sequence). Trimming took off 5 bases at V and 4 bases at J, with 17 bases between the two ends. The CDR3 totals 16 residues. Sequencing used immunoSEQ multiplex PCR; TCRdb keeps in-frame clones, though not all of them. The repertoire consists of 90,000 to 95,000 clones, with roughly 87% occurring once and the leading ten covering about 16%. Sequencing was performed on peripheral blood, taken before any cancer treatment. The sequence was collected from a man aged 35 to 69 with stage I squamous cell lung carcinoma. This rearrangement joins TRBV19 to TRBJ2-2; D possibly uses TRBD1 or TRBD2 (6 bases each). CDR3 in amino acids: CASSLPGARGTGELFF. The CDR3 nucleotides are TGTGCCAGTAGTTTACCGGGGGCGCGGGGCACCGGGGAGCTGTTTTTT. Full variable domain (rest looked up from reference TRBV19 and TRBJ2-2): DGGITQSPKYLFRKEGQNVTLSCEQNLNHDAMYWYRQDPGQGLRLIYYSQIVNDFQKGDIAEGYSVSREKKESFPLTVTSAQKNPTAFYLCASSLPGARGTGELFFGEGSRLTVL.